This TCR beta chain emerged from a study of blood T cell repertoires in COVID-19. Overall study: COVID-19 samples, acute and convalescent, were from the United States, Italy and Spain.

This study enrolled people aged 18 to 89 from about two dozen US geographic areas. Per the study methods: Scientists estimated how many nucleated cells there were by amplifying reference gene primers. The table came from immunoSEQ multiplex PCR; TCRdb's copy has only in-frame clones and leaves some out. From that table come the V and J calls and clone size; the DNA was used to work out D and trimming. Among approximately 270,000 clones listed, about 91% were seen once. This clone was recorded once. Germline V gives CDR1 SEHNR, CDR2 FQNEAQ (reference sequence). Trimming cost V 5 bases and J 3 bases; bases outside gene matches: 12. The CDR3 spans 16 residues.

Sequenced material: PBMCs or T cells enriched from blood (not recorded which). The chain uses TRBV7-9 and TRBJ2-7, with TRBD2 matching 8 bases. The TCR originated in a man between 40 and 49 years old who had been exposed to COVID-19. CDR3 nucleotide sequence: TGTGCCAGCAGCCCGAAGGCGGGGGGAATATACTACGAGCAGTACTTC. Its protein product is CASSPKAGGIYYEQYF. The full variable domain, rest sourced from reference TRBV7-9 and TRBJ2-7, is DTGVSQNPRHKITKRGQNVTFRCDPISEHNRLYWYRQTLGQGPEFLTYFQNEAQLEKSRLLSDRFSAERPKGSFSTLEIQRTEQGDSAMYLCASSPKAGGIYYEQYFGPGTRLTVT.